These T cell receptor beta chains were read from a single sample in a study of T cell repertoires in cytomegalovirus infection. These receptors have no identified antigens. TCRdb fed the reads into MiXCR, producing one record per CDR3 protein. The data contain more than 300,000 distinct CDR3 sequences, roughly 34% of them singletons. This sample comprised cultured PBMCs, obtained from culture after CMV antigen stimulation. All receptors derive from a human donor in good health (CMV status not recorded). Some clones in this sample may be carry-over from other donors' samples. CDR3s include the opening cysteine and the closing phenylalanine or tryptophan. D genes are given only for firm matches. Clone size is given for some rows only: seen once, a few or many times, or a class if the clone is expanded.

TRBJ2-2	-	-	TRBV12-3/TRBV12-4	CASLPGGGGTGELFF	TGTGCCAGCCTTCCAGGGGGAGGTGGGACCGGGGAGCTGTTTTTT
TRBJ2-1	few	TRBD2	TRBV19	CASTQSASGKYNEQFF	TGTGCCAGTACCCAATCGGCTAGCGGGAAGTACAATGAGCAGTTCTTC
TRBJ1-4	few	-	TRBV11-2	CASSPGRLAQEKLFF	TGTGCCAGCAGCCCCGGACGGCTGGCGCAGGAAAAACTGTTTTTT
TRBJ2-2	few	TRBD1	TRBV24-1	CATSDHGTENTGELFF	TGTGCCACCAGTGACCACGGGACAGAAAACACCGGGGAGCTGTTTTTT
TRBJ1-2	few	-	TRBV19	CASRRHSNYGYTF	TGTGCCAGTAGACGCCACTCTAACTATGGCTACACCTTC
TRBJ1-2	few	-	TRBV27	CASREWIGGYTF	TGTGCCAGCAGGGAATGGATAGGGGGCTACACCTTC
TRBJ2-5	-	TRBD1	TRBV7-8	CASSLRAGTDGETQYF	TGTGCCAGCAGCTTACGCGCCGGGACAGATGGAGAGACCCAGTACTTC
TRBJ2-5	few	TRBD2	TRBV11-3	CASSLGLAGSEKTQYF	TGTGCCAGCAGCCTGGGACTAGCGGGATCGGAAAAGACCCAGTACTTC
TRBJ2-7	many	-	TRBV7-2	CASSLVGSGYEQYF	TGTGCCAGCAGCTTAGTTGGTAGCGGCTACGAGCAGTACTTC
TRBJ2-7	many	-	TRBV6-2/TRBV6-3	CASGSYEQYF	TGTGCCAGCGGTTCCTACGAGCAGTACTTC
TRBJ1-1	-	-	TRBV30	CAWSGSVNTEAFF	TGTGCCTGGAGCGGGAGTGTGAACACTGAAGCTTTCTTT
TRBJ2-7	-	TRBD1	TRBV4-3	CASSQEEQGGYEQYF	TGCGCCAGCAGCCAAGAAGAACAGGGGGGCTACGAGCAGTACTTC
TRBJ1-5	few	TRBD1	TRBV6-2/TRBV6-3	CASSYLTGGRQPQHF	TGTGCCAGCAGTTACCTGACAGGGGGCAGGCAGCCCCAGCATTTT
TRBJ2-4	-	-	TRBV6-5	CASSYSGIRNIQYF	TGTGCCAGCAGTTACTCGGGGATTAGAAACATTCAGTACTTC
TRBJ2-7	-	-	TRBV6-6	CASTRTRVEREQYF	TGTGCCAGCACCCGAACGCGGGTGGAGCGGGAGCAGTACTTC
TRBJ2-2	few	TRBD1	TRBV6-4	CASKGTANTGELFF	TGTGCCAGCAAAGGGACAGCGAACACCGGGGAGCTGTTTTTT
TRBJ1-6	many	-	TRBV7-2	CASALEGSSYNSPLHF	TGTGCCAGCGCCCTAGAGGGTAGCTCCTATAATTCACCCCTCCACTTT
TRBJ2-2	few	-	TRBV6-6	CASSYPDLANTGELFF	TGTGCCAGCAGTTACCCAGACCTAGCAAACACCGGGGAGCTGTTTTTT
TRBJ1-3	-	-	TRBV10-3	CAISELYKPSGAYGNTICF	TGTGCCATCAGTGAGCTTTACAAACCGTCCGGGGCTTATGGAAACACCATATGTTTT
TRBJ2-1	few	-	TRBV6-5	CASSYVFGSYNEQFF	TGTGCCAGCAGTTACGTCTTCGGCTCCTACAATGAGCAGTTCTTC
TRBJ2-3	-	-	TRBV29-1	CSVVNRGTDTQYF	TGCAGCGTTGTCAACCGGGGCACAGATACGCAGTATTTT
TRBJ1-5	few	-	TRBV15	CATSRGGYHQPQHF	TGTGCCACCAGCAGAGGAGGGTACCATCAGCCCCAGCATTTT
TRBJ2-7	-	-	TRBV5-4	CASSRVSDYEQYF	TGTGCCAGCAGCCGAGTGTCGGACTACGAGCAGTACTTC
TRBJ2-3	-	-	TRBV20-1	CSAREQRFTDTQYF	TGCAGTGCTAGAGAACAGAGATTCACAGATACGCAGTATTTT
TRBJ2-5	-	TRBD2	TRBV6-6	CASRPAQGTSGSTETQYF	TGTGCCAGCAGACCGGCGCAGGGGACTAGCGGGAGTACAGAGACCCAGTACTTC
TRBJ2-2	few	TRBD2	TRBV7-2	CASSARSTSGRSAGELFF	TGTGCCAGCAGCGCGCGGTCGACTAGCGGGAGGTCGGCCGGGGAGCTGTTTTTT
TRBJ2-1	many	TRBD2	TRBV5-1	CASSGGLAGISYNEQFF	TGCGCCAGCAGCGGGGGACTAGCGGGCATTTCCTACAATGAGCAGTTCTTC
TRBJ2-7	few	TRBD1	TRBV10-3	CATRPGTGGKYEQYF	TGTGCCACTAGACCTGGGACAGGGGGGAAGTACGAGCAGTACTTC
TRBJ2-7	few	-	TRBV28	CASSAGPFYEQYF	TGTGCCAGCAGTGCCGGCCCCTTCTACGAGCAGTACTTC
TRBJ2-1	few	TRBD1	TRBV28	CASSLELGTGDFGEQFF	TGTGCCAGCAGTTTAGAGTTAGGGACAGGGGATTTTGGTGAGCAGTTCTTC
TRBJ2-1	few	TRBD2	TRBV7-2	CASSLVGLAGSVSLYNEQFF	TGTGCCAGCAGCTTAGTAGGACTAGCGGGATCGGTTTCCCTTTACAATGAGCAGTTCTTC
TRBJ2-7	-	TRBD1	TRBV10-3	CAIRAGTGGSYEQYF	TGTGCCATCAGAGCCGGGACAGGGGGATCCTACGAGCAGTACTTC
TRBJ1-6	once	-	TRBV7-4	CASSPPGNSPLHF	TGTGCCAGCAGCCCGCCGGGTAATTCACCCCTCCACTTT
TRBJ2-4	-	-	TRBV6-2/TRBV6-3	CASTYTDGELAKNIQYF	TGTGCCAGCACCTACACGGACGGGGAACTAGCCAAAAACATTCAGTACTTC
TRBJ1-2	few	TRBD1	TRBV7-3	CASSLAGGAGSGYTF	TGTGCCAGCAGCTTAGCAGGGGGCGCCGGGTCCGGCTACACCTTC
TRBJ2-1	few	TRBD2	TRBV4-3	CASSQGSRAGAYNEQFF	TGCGCCAGCAGCCAAGGGTCTCGAGCGGGAGCCTACAATGAGCAGTTCTTC